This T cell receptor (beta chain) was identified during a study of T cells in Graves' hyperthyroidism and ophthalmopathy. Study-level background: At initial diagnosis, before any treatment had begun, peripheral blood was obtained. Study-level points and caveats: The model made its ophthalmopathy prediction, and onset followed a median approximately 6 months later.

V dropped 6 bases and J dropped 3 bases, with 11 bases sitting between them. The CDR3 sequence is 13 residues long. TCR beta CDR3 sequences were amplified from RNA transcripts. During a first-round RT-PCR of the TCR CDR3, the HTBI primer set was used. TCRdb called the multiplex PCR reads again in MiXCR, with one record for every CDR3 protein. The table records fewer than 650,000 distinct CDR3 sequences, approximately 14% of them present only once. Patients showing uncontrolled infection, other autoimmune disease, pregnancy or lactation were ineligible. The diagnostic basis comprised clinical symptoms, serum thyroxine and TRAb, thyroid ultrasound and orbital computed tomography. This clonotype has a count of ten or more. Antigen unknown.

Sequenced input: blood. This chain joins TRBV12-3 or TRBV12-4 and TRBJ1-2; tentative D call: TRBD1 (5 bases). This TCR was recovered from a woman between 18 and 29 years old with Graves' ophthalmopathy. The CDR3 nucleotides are TGTGCCAGCAGGAGGCAGGGTGACTATGGCTACACCTTC. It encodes CASRRQGDYGYTF.